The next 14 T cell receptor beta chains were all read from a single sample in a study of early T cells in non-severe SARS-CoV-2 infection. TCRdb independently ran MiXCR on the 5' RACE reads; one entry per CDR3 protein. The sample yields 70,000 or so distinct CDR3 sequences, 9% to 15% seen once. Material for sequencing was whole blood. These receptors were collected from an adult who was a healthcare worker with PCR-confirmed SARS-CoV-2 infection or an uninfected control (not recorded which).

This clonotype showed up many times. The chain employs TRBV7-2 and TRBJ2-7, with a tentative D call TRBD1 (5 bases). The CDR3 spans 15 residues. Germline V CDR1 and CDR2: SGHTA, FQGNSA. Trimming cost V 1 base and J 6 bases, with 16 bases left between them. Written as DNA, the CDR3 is TGTGCCAGCAGCTTAGAAGGGGATAAGGTCAGCGAGCAGTACTTC. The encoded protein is CASSLEGDKVSEQYF.

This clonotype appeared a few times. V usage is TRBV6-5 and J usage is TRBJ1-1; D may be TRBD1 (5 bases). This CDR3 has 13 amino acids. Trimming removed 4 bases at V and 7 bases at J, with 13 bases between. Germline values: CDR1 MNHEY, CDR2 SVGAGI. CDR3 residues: CASSLRDAREAFF. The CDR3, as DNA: TGTGCCAGCAGTTTAAGGGACGCCCGTGAAGCTTTCTTT.

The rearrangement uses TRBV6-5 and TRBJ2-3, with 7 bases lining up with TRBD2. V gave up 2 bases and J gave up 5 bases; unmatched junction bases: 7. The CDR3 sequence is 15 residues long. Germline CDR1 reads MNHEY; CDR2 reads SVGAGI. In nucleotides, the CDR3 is TGTGCCAGCAGTTACGGGCCATTAGCGGGAGATACGCAGTATTTT. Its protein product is CASSYGPLAGDTQYF.

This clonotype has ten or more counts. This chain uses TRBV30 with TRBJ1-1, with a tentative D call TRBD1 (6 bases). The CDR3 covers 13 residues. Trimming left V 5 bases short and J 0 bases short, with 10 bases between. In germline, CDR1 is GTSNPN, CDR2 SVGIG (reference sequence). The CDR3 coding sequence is TGTGCCTGGGGAGGGGGTCTGAACACTGAAGCTTTCTTT. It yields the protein CAWGGGLNTEAFF.

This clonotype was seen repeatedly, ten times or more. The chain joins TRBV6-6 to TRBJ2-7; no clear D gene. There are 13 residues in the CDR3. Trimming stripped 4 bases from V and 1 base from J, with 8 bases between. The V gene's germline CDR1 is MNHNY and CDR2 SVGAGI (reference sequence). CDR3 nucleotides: TGTGCCAGCAGTTTCCTTGGGTCCTACGAGCAGTACTTC. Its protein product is CASSFLGSYEQYF.

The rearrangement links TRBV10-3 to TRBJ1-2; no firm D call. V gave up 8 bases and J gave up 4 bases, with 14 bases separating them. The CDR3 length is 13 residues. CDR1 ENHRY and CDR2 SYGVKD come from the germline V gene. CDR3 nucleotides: TGTGCCATCGGCCCGGGAGGAGTCTATGGCTACACCTTC. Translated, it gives CAIGPGGVYGYTF.

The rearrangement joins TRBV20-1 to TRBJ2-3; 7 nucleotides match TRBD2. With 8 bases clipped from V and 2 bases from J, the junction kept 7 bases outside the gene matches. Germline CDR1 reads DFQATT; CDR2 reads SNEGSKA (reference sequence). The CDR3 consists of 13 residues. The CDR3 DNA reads TGCAGTTTGGGGGAGGGCGACACAGATACGCAGTATTTT. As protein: CSLGEGDTDTQYF.

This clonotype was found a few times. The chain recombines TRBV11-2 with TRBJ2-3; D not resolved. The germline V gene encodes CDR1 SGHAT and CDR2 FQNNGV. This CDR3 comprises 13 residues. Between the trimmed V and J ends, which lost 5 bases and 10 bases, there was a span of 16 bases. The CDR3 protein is CASSPSIDSPQYF. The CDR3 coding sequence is TGTGCCAGCAGCCCATCCATCGACTCGCCGCAGTATTTT.

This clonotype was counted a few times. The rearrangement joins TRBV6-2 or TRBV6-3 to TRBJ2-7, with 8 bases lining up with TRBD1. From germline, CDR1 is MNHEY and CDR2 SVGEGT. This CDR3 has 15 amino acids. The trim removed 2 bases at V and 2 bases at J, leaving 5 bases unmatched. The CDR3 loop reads CASSYPGQGTYEQYF. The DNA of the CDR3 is TGTGCCAGCAGTTACCCCGGACAGGGTACCTACGAGCAGTACTTC.

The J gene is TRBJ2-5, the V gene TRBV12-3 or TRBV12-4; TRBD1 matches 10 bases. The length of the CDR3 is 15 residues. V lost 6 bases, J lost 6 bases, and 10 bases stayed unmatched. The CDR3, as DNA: TGTGCCAGCAGGACCCTCCGGGACAGGGGAAAGACCCAGTACTTC. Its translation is CASRTLRDRGKTQYF.

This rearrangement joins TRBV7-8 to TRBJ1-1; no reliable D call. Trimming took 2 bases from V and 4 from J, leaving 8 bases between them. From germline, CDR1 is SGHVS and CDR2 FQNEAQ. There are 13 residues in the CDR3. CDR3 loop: CASSLRRATEAFF. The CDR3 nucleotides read TGTGCCAGCAGCTTAAGACGGGCCACTGAAGCTTTCTTT.

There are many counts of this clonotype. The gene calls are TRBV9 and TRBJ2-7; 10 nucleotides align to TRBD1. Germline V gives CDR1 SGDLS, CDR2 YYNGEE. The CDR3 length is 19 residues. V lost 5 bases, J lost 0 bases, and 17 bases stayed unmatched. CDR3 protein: CASSSGATPGQGSSYEQYF. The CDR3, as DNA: TGTGCCAGCAGTTCCGGTGCCACACCGGGACAGGGGAGCTCCTACGAGCAGTACTTC.

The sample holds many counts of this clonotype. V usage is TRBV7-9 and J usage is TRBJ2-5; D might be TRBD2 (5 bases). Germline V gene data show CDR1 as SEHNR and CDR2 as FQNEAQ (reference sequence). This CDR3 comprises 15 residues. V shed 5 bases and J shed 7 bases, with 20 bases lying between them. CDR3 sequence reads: CASSRSSRREGTQYF. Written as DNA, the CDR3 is TGTGCCAGCAGCCGGTCGTCTCGCCGGGAAGGGACCCAGTACTTC. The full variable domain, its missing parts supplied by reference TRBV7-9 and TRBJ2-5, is DTGVSQNPRHKITKRGQNVTFRCDPISEHNRLYWYRQTLGQGPEFLTYFQNEAQLEKSRLLSDRFSAERPKGSFSTLEIQRTEQGDSAMYLCASSRSSRREGTQYFGPGTRLLVL.

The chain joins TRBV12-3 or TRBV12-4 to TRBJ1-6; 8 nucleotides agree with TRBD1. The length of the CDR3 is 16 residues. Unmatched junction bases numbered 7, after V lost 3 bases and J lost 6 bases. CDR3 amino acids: CASSFGQGAGNSPLHF. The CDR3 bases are TGTGCCAGCAGTTTCGGGCAGGGGGCCGGTAATTCACCCCTCCACTTT.